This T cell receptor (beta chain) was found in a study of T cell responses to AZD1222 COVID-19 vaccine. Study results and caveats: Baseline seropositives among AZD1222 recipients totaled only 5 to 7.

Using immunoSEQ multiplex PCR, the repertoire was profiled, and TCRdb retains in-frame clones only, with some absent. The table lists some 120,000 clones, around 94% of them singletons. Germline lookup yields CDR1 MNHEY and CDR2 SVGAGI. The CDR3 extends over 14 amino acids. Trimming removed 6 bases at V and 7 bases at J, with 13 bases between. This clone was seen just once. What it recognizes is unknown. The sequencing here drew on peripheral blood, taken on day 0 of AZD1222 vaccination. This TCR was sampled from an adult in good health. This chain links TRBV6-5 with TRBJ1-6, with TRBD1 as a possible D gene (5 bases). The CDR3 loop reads CASRGGTANSPLHF. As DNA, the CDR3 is TGTGCCAGCAGGGGCGGGACGGCGAATTCACCCCTCCACTTT.